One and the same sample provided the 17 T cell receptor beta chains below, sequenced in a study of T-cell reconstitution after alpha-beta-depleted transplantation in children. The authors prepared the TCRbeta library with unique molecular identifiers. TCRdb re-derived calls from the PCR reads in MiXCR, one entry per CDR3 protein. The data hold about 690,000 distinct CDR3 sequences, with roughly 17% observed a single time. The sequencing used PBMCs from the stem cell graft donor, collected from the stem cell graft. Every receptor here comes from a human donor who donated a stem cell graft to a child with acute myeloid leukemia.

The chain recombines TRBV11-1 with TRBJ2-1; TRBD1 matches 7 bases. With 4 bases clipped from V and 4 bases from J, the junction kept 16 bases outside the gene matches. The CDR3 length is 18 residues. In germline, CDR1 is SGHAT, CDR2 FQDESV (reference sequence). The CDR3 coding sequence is TGTGCCAGCAGCTCCTCCGGGACAGTGAAGCTTAGGTACAATGAGCAGTTCTTC. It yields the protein CASSSSGTVKLRYNEQFF.

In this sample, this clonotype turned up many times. DNA of the CDR3: TGCAGCGTGGGCTCAGATACGCAGTATTTT. Amino acids: CSVGSDTQYF. The V gene is TRBV29-1, the J gene TRBJ2-3; unclear D gene. In germline, CDR1 is SQVTM, CDR2 ANQGSEA. CDR3 length: 10 residues. Trimming pared 6 bases from V and 4 bases from J, leaving 5 bases between.

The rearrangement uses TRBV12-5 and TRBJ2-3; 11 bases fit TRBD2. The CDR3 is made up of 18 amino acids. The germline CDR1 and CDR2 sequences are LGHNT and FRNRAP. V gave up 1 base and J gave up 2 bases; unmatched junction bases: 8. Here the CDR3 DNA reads TGTGCTAGTGGTTTGGCCACAATAGCGGGGGGGAACACAGATACGCAGTATTTT. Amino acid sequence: CASGLATIAGGNTDTQYF.

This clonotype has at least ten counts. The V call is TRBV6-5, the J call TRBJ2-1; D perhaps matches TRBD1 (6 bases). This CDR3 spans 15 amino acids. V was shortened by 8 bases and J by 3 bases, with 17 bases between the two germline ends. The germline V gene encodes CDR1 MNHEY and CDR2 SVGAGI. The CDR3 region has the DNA TGTGCCAGCCGCAGAGGGCAGGGGAGCTACAATGAGCAGTTCTTC. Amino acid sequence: CASRRGQGSYNEQFF.

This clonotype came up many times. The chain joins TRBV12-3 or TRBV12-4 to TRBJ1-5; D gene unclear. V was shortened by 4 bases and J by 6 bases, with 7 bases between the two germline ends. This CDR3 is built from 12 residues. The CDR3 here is CASSWVGQPQHF. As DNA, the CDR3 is TGTGCCAGCAGTTGGGTGGGTCAGCCCCAGCATTTT.

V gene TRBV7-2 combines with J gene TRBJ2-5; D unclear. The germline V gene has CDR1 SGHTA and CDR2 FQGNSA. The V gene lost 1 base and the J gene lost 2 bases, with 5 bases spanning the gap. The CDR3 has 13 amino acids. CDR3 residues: CASSLEMQETQYF. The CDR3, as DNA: TGTGCCAGCAGCTTAGAGATGCAAGAGACCCAGTACTTC.

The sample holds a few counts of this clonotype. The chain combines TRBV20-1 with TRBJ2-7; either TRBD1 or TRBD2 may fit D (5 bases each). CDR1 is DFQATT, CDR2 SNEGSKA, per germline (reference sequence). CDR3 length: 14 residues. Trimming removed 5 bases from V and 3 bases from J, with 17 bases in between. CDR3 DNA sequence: TGCAGTGCTTCACTTCGGGACCAAAGCTACGAGCAGTACTTC. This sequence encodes CSASLRDQSYEQYF.

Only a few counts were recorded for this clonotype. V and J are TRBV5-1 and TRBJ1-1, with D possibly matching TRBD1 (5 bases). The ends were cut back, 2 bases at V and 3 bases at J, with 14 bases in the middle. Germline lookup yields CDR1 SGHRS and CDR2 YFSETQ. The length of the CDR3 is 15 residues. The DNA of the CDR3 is TGCGCCAGCAGCTTTCGGGGCAGGGCCGACACTGAAGCTTTCTTT. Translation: CASSFRGRADTEAFF. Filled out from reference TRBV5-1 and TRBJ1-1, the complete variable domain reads KAGVTQTPRYLIKTRGQQVTLSCSPISGHRSVSWYQQTPGQGLQFLFEYFSETQRNKGNFPGRFSGRQFSNSRSEMNVSTLELGDSALYLCASSFRGRADTEAFFGQGTRLTVV.

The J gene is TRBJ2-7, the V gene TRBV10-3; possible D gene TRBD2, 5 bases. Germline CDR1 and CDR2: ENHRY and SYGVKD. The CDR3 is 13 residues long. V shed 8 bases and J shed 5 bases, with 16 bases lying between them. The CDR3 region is CAILRGEGNEQYF. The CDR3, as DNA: TGTGCCATCTTACGGGGTGAGGGAAACGAGCAGTACTTC.

The CDR3 protein is CCCRQGSYSNQPQHF. The CDR3 DNA sequence: TGCTGCTGCAGGCAGGGGTCTTATAGCAATCAGCCCCAGCATTTT. The V gene is TRBV20-1, the J gene TRBJ1-5; the D gene is possibly TRBD1 (6 bases). Germline lookup yields CDR1 DFQATT and CDR2 SNEGSKA (reference sequence). There are 15 residues in the CDR3.

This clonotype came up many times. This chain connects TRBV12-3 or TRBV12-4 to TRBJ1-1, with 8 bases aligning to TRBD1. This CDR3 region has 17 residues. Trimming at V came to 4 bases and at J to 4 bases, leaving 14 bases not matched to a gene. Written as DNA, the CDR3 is TGTGCCAGCAGTTCCCAGACAGGGGCAGCGATGGGCACTGAAGCTTTCTTT. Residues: CASSSQTGAAMGTEAFF.

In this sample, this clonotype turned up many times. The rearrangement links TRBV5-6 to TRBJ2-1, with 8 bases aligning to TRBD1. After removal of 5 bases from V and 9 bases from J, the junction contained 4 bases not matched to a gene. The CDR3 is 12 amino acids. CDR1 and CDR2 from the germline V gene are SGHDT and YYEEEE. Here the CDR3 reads CASRFRGLEQFF. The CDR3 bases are TGTGCCAGCAGATTCAGGGGGCTTGAGCAGTTCTTC.

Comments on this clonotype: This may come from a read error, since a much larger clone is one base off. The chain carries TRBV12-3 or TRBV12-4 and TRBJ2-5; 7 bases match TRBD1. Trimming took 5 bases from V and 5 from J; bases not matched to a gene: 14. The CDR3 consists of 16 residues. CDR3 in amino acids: CASSPHITGARETQYF. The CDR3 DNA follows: TGTGCCAGCAGTCCTCACATTACAGGGGCGAGGGAGACCCAGTACTTC.

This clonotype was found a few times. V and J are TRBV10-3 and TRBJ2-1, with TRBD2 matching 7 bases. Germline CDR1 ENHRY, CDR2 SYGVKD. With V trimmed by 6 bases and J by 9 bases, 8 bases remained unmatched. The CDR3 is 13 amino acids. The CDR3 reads CAIRGTSGGEQFF. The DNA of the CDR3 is TGTGCCATCAGAGGGACCTCGGGAGGTGAGCAGTTCTTC.

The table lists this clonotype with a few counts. The DNA for the CDR3 is TGCGCCAGCAGCCAAGATGGCGACAGGGGCTACACCTTC. Residues: CASSQDGDRGYTF. The V and J genes are TRBV4-1 and TRBJ1-2, with D possibly being TRBD1 (6 bases). Germline V gene sequence: CDR1 MGHRA, CDR2 YSYEKL. V dropped 0 bases and J dropped 8 bases, with 10 bases sitting between them. This CDR3 contains 13 residues.

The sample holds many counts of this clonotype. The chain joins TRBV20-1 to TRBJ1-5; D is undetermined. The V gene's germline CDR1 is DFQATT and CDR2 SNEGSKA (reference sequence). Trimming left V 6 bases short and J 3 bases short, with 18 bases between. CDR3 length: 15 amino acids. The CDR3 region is CSAIAQEELNQPQHF. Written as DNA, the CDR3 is TGCAGTGCCATAGCACAAGAGGAACTCAATCAGCCCCAGCATTTT.

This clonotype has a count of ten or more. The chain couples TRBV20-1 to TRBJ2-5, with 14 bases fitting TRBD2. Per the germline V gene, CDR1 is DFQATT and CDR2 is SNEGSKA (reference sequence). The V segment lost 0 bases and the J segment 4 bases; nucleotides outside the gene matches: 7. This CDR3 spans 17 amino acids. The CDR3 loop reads CSARDLRTSGGLETQYF. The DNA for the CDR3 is TGCAGTGCTAGAGATCTTCGGACTAGCGGGGGGTTAGAGACCCAGTACTTC.